This T cell receptor beta chain stems from a study of blood T cell repertoires in COVID-19. Study-level information: Collection of acute and convalescent COVID-19 samples took place in the United States, Italy and Spain.

Trimming at V came to 7 bases and at J to 8 bases, leaving 11 bases not matched to a gene. The CDR3 has 14 amino acids. Per the germline V gene, CDR1 is MNHEY and CDR2 is SVGAGI. The method was immunoSEQ multiplex PCR; TCRdb's version includes in-frame clones alone and lacks a portion of them. The sample holds about 250,000 clones, around nine tenths seen once. The V call is TRBV6-5, the J call TRBJ1-2; 9 bases map to TRBD1. Input material: peripheral blood. The TCR originated in a woman in her sixties or seventies who had recovered from COVID-19. The CDR3 DNA follows: TGTGCCAGCACTACGGGGACAGGGTGGGGAGGCTACACCTTC. The encoded protein is CASTTGTGWGGYTF.